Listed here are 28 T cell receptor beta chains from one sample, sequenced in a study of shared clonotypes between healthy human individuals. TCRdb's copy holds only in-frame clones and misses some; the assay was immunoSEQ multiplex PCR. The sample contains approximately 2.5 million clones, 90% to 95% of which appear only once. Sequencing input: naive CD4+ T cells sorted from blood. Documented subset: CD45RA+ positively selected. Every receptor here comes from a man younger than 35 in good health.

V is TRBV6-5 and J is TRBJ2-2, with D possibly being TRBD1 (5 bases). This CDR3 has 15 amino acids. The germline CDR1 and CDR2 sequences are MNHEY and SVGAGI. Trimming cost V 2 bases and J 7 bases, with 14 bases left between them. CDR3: CASSYGQGVGGELFF. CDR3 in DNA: TGTGCCAGCAGTTACGGGCAGGGCGTGGGCGGGGAGCTGTTTTTT.

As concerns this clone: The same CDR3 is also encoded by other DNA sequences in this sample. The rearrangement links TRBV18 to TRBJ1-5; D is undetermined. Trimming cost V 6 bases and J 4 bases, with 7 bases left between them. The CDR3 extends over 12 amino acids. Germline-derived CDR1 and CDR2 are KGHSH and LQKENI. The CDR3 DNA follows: TGTGCCAGCTCTCACTTAAATCAGCCCCAGCATTTT. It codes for CASSHLNQPQHF.

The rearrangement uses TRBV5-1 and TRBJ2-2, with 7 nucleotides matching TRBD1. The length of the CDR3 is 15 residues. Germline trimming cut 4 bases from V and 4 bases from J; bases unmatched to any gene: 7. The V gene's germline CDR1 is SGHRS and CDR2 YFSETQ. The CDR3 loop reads CASSTTGTLTGELFF. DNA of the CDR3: TGCGCCAGCAGCACGACAGGGACGCTCACCGGGGAGCTGTTTTTT.

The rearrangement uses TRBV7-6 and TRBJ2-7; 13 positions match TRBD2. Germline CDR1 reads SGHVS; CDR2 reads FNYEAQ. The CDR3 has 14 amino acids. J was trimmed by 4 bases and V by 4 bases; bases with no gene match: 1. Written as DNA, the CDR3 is TGTGCCAGCAGCTCGGGACTAGCGGGGTACGAGCAGTACTTC. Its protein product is CASSSGLAGYEQYF.

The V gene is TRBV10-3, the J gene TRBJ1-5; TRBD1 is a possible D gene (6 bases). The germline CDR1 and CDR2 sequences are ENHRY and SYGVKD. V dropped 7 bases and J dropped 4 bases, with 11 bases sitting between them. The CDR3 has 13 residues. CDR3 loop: CAITPGVNQPQHF. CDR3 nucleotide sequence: TGTGCCATCACCCCAGGGGTAAATCAGCCCCAGCATTTT.

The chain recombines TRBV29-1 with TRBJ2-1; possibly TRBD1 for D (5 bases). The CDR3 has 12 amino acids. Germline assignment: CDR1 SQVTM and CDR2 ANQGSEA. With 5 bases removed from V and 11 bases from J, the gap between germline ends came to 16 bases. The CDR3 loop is CSVQALQGKQFF. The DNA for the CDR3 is TGCAGCGTTCAAGCTCTCCAGGGTAAGCAGTTCTTC.

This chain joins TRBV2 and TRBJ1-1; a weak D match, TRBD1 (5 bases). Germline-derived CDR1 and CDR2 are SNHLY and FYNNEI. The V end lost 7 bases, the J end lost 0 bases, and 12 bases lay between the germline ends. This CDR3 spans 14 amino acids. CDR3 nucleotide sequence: TGTGCCAGCAACCCTTGGGGGATGAACACTGAAGCTTTCTTT. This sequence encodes CASNPWGMNTEAFF. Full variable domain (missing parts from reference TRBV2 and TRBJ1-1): EPEVTQTPSHQVTQMGQEVILRCVPISNHLYFYWYRQILGQKVEFLVSFYNNEISEKSEIFDDQFSVERPDGSNFTLKIRSTKLEDSAMYFCASNPWGMNTEAFFGQGTRLTVV.

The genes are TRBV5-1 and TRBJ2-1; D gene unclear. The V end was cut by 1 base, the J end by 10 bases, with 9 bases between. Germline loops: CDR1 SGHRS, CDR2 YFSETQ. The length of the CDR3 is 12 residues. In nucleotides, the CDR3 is TGCGCCAGCAGCTTGTCGGGTTTGGAGCAGTTCTTC. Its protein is CASSLSGLEQFF.

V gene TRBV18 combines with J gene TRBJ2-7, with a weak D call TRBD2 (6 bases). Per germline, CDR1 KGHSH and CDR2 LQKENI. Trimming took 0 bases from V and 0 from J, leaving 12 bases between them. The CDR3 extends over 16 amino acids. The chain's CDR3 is CASSPPRERSSYEQYF. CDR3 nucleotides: TGTGCCAGCTCACCACCCCGGGAGCGAAGCTCCTACGAGCAGTACTTC. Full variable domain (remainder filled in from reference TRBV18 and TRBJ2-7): NAGVMQNPRHLVRRRGQEARLRCSPMKGHSHVYWYRQLPEEGLKFMVYLQKENIIDESGMPKERFSAEFPKEGPSILRIQQVVRGDSAAYFCASSPPRERSSYEQYFGPGTRLTVT.

The DNA for the CDR3 is TGCGCCAGCAGTGAGTCGATCGGAGGGAGCTCCTACAATGAGCAGTTCTTC. Translated, it gives CASSESIGGSSYNEQFF. The chain links TRBV10-1 to TRBJ2-1, with D perhaps TRBD2 (6 bases). The CDR3 runs to 17 residues. Germline V gives CDR1 WNHNN, CDR2 SYGVQD (reference sequence). Trimming pared 0 bases from V and 0 bases from J, leaving 12 bases between.

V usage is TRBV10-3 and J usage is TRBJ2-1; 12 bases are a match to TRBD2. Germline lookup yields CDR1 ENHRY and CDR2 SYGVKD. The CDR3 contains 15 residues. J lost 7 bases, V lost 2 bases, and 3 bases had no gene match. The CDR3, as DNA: TGTGCCATCAGTGAGGCTAGCGGGGGGGGTAATGAGCAGTTCTTC. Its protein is CAISEASGGGNEQFF.

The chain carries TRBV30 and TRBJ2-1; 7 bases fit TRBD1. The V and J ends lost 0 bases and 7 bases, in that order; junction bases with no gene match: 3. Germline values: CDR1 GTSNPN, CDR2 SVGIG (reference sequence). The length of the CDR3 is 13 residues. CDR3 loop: CAWSVGRGNEQFF. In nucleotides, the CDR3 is TGTGCCTGGAGTGTGGGCAGGGGGAATGAGCAGTTCTTC.

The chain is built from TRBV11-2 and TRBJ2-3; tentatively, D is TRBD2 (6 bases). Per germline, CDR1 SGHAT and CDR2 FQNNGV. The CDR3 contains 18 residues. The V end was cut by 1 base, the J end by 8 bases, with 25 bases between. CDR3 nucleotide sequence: TGTGCCAGCAGCTTAGCCCTCGAGGGGAGCGGAGGGCAGGGTACGCAGTATTTT. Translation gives CASSLALEGSGGQGTQYF.

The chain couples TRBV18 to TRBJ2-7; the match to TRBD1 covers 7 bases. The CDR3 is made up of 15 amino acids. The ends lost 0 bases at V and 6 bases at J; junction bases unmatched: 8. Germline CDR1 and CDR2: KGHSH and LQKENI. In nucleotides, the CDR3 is TGTGCCAGCTCACCACCGGGTTTAGGGGGCTCCGAGCAGTACTTC. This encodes CASSPPGLGGSEQYF.

CDR3 in amino acids: CASSLGPSREQYF. CDR3 in DNA: TGTGCCAGCAGCTTAGGCCCCTCCCGCGAGCAGTACTTC. The chain uses TRBV13 and TRBJ2-5; unclear D gene. The J call may not be correct, given that the DNA end is closer to TRBJ2-7. The CDR3 contains 13 residues. The germline V gene has CDR1 PRHDT and CDR2 FYEKMQ (reference sequence).

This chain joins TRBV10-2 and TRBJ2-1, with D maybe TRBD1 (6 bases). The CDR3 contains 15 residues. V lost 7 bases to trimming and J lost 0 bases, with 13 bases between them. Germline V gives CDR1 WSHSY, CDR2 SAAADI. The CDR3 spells CASIPRGPSYNEQFF. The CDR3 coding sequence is TGCGCCAGCATCCCCAGGGGACCCTCCTACAATGAGCAGTTCTTC.

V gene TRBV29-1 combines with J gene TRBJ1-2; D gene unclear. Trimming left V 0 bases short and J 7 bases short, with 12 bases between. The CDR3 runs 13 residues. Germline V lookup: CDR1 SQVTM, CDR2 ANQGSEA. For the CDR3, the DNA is TGCAGCGTTGAAGAGAACGGATGGGGTGGCTACACCTTC. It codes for CSVEENGWGGYTF. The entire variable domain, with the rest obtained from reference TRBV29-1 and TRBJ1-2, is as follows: SAVISQKPSRDICQRGTSLTIQCQVDSQVTMMFWYRQQPGQSLTLIATANQGSEATYESGFVIDKFPISRPNLTFSTLTVSNMSPEDSSIYLCSVEENGWGGYTFGSGTRLTVV.

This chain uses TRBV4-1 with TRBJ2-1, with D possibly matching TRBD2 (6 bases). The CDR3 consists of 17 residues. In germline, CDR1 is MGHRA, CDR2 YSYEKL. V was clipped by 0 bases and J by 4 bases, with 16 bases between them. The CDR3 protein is CASSQDPPRGLYNEQFF. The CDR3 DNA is TGCGCCAGCAGCCAAGACCCCCCCCGGGGACTTTACAATGAGCAGTTCTTC.

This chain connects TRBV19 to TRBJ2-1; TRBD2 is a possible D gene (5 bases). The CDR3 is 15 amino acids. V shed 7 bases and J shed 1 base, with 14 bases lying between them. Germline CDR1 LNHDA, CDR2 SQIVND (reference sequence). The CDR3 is CASTTLEASYNEQFF. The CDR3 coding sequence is TGTGCCAGTACCACCCTGGAGGCATCCTACAATGAGCAGTTCTTC.

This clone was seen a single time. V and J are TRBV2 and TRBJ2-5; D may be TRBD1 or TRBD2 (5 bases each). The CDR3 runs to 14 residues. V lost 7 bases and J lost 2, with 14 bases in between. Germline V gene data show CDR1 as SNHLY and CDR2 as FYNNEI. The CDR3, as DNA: TGTGCCAGCATCAGAGGGACGGCACAAGAGACCCAGTACTTC. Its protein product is CASIRGTAQETQYF.

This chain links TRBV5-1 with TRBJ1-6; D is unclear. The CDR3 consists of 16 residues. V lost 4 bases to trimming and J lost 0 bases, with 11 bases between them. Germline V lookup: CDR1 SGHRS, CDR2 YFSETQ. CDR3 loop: CASSADGSSYNSPLHF. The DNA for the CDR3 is TGCGCCAGCAGCGCGGACGGTAGCTCCTATAATTCACCCCTCCACTTT.

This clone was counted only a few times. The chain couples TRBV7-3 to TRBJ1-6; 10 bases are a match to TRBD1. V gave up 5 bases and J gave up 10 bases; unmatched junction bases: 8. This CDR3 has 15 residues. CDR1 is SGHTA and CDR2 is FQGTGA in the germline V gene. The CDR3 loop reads CASSLRDRGESPLHF. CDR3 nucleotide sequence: TGTGCCAGCAGCCTCCGGGACAGGGGTGAGTCACCCCTCCACTTT.

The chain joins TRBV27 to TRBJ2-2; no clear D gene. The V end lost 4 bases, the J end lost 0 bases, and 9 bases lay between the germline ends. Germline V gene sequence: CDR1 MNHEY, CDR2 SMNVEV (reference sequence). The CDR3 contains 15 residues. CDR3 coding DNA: TGTGCCAGCAGTTCCCCAGCCGCGAACACCGGGGAGCTGTTTTTT. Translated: CASSSPAANTGELFF.

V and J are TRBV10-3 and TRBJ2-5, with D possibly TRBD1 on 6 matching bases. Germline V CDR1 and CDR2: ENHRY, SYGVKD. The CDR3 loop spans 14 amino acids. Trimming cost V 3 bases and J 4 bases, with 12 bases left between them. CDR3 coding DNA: TGTGCCATCAGTGACGGCAGGGGTGGAGAGACCCAGTACTTC. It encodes CAISDGRGGETQYF.

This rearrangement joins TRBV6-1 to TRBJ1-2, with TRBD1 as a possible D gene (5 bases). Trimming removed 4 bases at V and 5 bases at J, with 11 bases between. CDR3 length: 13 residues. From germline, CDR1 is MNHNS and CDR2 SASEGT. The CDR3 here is CASSVSREYGYTF. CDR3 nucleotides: TGTGCCAGCAGTGTCTCCAGGGAATATGGCTACACCTTC.

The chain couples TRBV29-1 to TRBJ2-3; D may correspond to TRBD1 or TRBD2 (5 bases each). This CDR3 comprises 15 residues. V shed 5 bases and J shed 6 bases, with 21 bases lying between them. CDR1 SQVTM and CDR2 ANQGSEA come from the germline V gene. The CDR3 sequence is CSVRIGAGLSDTQYF. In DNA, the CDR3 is TGCAGCGTTCGTATCGGGGCAGGGCTTTCGGATACGCAGTATTTT.

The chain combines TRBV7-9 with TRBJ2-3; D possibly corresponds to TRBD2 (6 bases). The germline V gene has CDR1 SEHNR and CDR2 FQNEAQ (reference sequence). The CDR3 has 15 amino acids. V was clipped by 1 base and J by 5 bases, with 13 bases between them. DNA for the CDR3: TGTGCCAGCAGCTTAGGTCGCGGGACGGGAGATACGCAGTATTTT. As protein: CASSLGRGTGDTQYF.

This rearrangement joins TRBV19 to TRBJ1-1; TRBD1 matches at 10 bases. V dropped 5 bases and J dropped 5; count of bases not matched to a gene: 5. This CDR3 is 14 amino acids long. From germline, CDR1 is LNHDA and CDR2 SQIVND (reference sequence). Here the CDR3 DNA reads TGTGCCAGTAGTCGGGACAGGGGACGTACTGAAGCTTTCTTT. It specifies CASSRDRGRTEAFF. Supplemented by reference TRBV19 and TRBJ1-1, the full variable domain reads DGGITQSPKYLFRKEGQNVTLSCEQNLNHDAMYWYRQDPGQGLRLIYYSQIVNDFQKGDIAEGYSVSREKKESFPLTVTSAQKNPTAFYLCASSRDRGRTEAFFGQGTRLTVV.